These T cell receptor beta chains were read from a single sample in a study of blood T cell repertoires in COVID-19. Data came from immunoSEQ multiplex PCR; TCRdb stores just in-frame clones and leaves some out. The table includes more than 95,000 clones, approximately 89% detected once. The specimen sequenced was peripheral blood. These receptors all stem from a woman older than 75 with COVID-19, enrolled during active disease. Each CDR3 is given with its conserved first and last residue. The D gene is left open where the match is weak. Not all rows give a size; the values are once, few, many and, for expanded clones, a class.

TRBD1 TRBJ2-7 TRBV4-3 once TGCGCCAGCAGCGCATCCGGGACAGGGTTAAACGGGCAGTACTTC CASSASGTGLNGQYF
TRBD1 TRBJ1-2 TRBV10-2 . TGCGCCAGCAGGGCCACAGGGGGCGCGTATGGCTACACCTTC CASRATGGAYGYTF
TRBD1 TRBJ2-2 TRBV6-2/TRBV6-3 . TGTGCCAGCAGTCTAATAAGACAGGGGAACGGGGAGCTGTTTTTT CASSLIRQGNGELFF
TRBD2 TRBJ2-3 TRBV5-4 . TGTGCCAGCAGCACCTCTAGCGGGAGATCAGATACGCAGTATTTT CASSTSSGRSDTQYF
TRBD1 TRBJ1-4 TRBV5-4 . TGTGCCAGCAGCCCTGGACAGGGGGTTACTAATGAAAAACTGTTTTTT CASSPGQGVTNEKLFF
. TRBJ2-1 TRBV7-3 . TGTGCCAGCAGCTTATCTAGAGGCAATGAGCAGTTCTTC CASSLSRGNEQFF
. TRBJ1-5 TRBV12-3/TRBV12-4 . TGTGCCAGCAGTTTGGGAGGGCCCCAGCATTTT CASSLGGPQHF
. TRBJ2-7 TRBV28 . TGTGCCAGCAGTTTCCAATACGAGCAGTACTTC CASSFQYEQYF
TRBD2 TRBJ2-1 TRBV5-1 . TGCGCCAGCAGCTTGGAGCGGGAGCTTAATAATGAGCAGTTCTTC CASSLERELNNEQFF
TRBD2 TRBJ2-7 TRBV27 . TGTGCCAGCAGCTCCCCGAGACTAGCGGGAGGCTACGAGCAGTACTTC CASSSPRLAGGYEQYF
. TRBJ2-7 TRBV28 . TGTGCCAGCATCCACTCGGGGAGTTTCGGGCAGTACTTC CASIHSGSFGQYF
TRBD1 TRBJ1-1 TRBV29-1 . TGCAGCGTTGGGGGCCCCCCCGAAACAGGGGGCATTTACACTGAAGCTTTCTTT CSVGGPPETGGIYTEAFF
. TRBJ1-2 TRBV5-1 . TGCGCCAGCAGCTGGGGACACGAACGCGACTATGGCTACACCTTC CASSWGHERDYGYTF
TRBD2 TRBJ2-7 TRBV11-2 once TGTGCCAGCAGCCCCATTGTAGCGGGTGGCTCCTACGAGCAGTACTTC CASSPIVAGGSYEQYF
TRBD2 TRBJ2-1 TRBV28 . TGTGCCAGCAGTATCCGTGGACTAGCGCCCTACAATGAGCAGTTCTTC CASSIRGLAPYNEQFF
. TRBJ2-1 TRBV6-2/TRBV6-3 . TGTGCCAGCAGTTACAGCTCCAATGAGCAGTTCTTC CASSYSSNEQFF
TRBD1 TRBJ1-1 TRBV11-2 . TGTGCCAGCAGCTTGAGGGGGACAGGGAACACTGAAGCTTTCTTT CASSLRGTGNTEAFF
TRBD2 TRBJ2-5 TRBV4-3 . TGCGCCAGCAGCCAAGGGACTAGCGGGGTTACGTACCAAGAGACCCAGTACTTC CASSQGTSGVTYQETQYF
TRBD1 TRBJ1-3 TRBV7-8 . TGTGCCAGCAGCCAACTGGGACAGTCTGGAAACACCATATATTTT CASSQLGQSGNTIYF
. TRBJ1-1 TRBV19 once TGTGCCAGTAGTATGGTCGGGAGGGACACTGAAGCTTTCTTT CASSMVGRDTEAFF
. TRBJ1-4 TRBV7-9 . TGTGCCAGCAGCTTAGGACATCAAGATAAAAAACTGTTTTTT CASSLGHQDKKLFF
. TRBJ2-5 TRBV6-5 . TGTGCCAGCATTTATCGGGTTCAACAAGAGACCCAGTACTTC CASIYRVQQETQYF
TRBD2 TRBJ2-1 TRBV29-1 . TGCAGCGTTCGACTACTAGCGGGAGTCCCCAATGAGCAGTTCTTC CSVRLLAGVPNEQFF
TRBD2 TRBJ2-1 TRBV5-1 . TGCGCCAGCAACCCGAGACTAGCACGAAGGTCCTACAATGAGCAGTTCTTC CASNPRLARRSYNEQFF
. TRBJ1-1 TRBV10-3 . TGTGCCATCAGGGCACGACAGGACCTTAACACTGAAGCTTTCTTT CAIRARQDLNTEAFF
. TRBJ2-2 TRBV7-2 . TGTGCCAGCAGCTTGTTCGTCGCTAGCGCGAACACCGGGGAGCTGTTTTTT CASSLFVASANTGELFF